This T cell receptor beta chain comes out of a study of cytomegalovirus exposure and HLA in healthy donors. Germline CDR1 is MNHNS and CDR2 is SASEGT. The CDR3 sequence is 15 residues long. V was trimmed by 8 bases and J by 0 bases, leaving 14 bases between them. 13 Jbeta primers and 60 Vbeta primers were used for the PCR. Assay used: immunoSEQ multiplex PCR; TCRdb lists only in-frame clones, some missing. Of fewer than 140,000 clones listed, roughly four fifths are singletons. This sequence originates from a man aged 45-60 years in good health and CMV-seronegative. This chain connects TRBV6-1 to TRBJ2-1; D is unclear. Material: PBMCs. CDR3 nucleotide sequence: TGTGCCAGCGTCATCAACCCGAGCTCCTACAATGAGCAGTTCTTC. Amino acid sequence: CASVINPSSYNEQFF.